These 20 T cell receptor beta chains were sequenced from one sample in a study of T cells expressing NK-cell markers. TCRdb re-called the 5' RACE reads, yielding one record per CDR3 amino acid sequence without DNA. The sample's table shows 300,000 to 500,000 distinct CDR3 sequences. Source material: blood T cells: a sorted CD56 or NKG2C T cell subset, CD4+ or CD8+ T cells, or bulk PBMC T cells (not recorded which). Every receptor here comes from a woman in her 50s in good health.

The V call is TRBV2, the J call TRBJ2-2. Germline V gene lookup returns CDR1 SNHLY and CDR2 FYNNEI. The CDR3 sequence is 13 residues long. CDR3 residues: CASSEAATGELFF. Together with reference TRBV2 and TRBJ2-2, the CDR3 gives the full variable domain: EPEVTQTPSHQVTQMGQEVILRCVPISNHLYFYWYRQILGQKVEFLVSFYNNEISEKSEIFDDQFSVERPDGSNFTLKIRSTKLEDSAMYFCASSEAATGELFFGEGSRLTVL.

This sequence joins TRBV11-2 and TRBJ2-5; lacking DNA, the TRBD2 call made by TCRdb goes unchecked. This CDR3 contains 14 residues. Germline CDR1 SGHAT, CDR2 FQNNGV. CDR3 region: CASSLGRGVETQYF.

V usage is TRBV20-1 and J usage is TRBJ1-3. Germline V CDR1 and CDR2: DFQATT, SNEGSKA (reference sequence). The CDR3 has 15 residues. CDR3 sequence: CSARPTTAAGNTIYF.

This rearrangement joins TRBV12-3 or TRBV12-4 to TRBJ2-1. CDR3 length: 15 amino acids. This CDR3 reads CASSRLGSSYNEQFF.

The genes are TRBV11-1 and TRBJ1-1; with no DNA, the TCRdb D assignment of TRBD1 cannot be verified. CDR3 size: 14 residues. Germline V gene data show CDR1 as SGHAT and CDR2 as FQDESV (reference sequence). This CDR3 is CASSLEAGETEAFF. Full variable domain (outside the CDR3, taken from reference TRBV11-1 and TRBJ1-1): EAEVAQSPRYKITEKSQAVAFWCDPISGHATLYWYRQILGQGPELLVQFQDESVVDDSQLPKDRFSAERLKGVDSTLKIQPAELGDSAMYLCASSLEAGETEAFFGQGTRLTVV.

The chain employs TRBV14 and TRBJ2-2; TCRdb picks TRBD1, but there is no DNA to check that call. The CDR3 is 17 residues long. Germline CDR1 SGHDN, CDR2 FVKESK. CDR3 sequence reads: CASSRMRRGQGTGELFF.

The chain employs TRBV12-5 and TRBJ2-1; TCRdb's assignment of TRBD1 cannot be checked, as there is no DNA. CDR1 is LGHNT and CDR2 is FRNRAP in the germline V gene. The CDR3 is 18 amino acids. CDR3 region: CASGLAYDMGPSYNEQFF.

This chain links TRBV7-8 with TRBJ2-5; TCRdb's assignment of TRBD1 cannot be checked, as there is no DNA. Germline V gives CDR1 SGHVS, CDR2 FQNEAQ. The CDR3 consists of 14 residues. CDR3 loop: CASSLQGLRETQYF.

The J gene is TRBJ2-1, the V gene TRBV5-4. CDR3 size: 15 residues. CDR1 and CDR2 (germline): SGHNT, YYREEE (reference sequence). CDR3 loop: CASSNHRNSYNEQFF.

The chain combines TRBV6-5 with TRBJ2-3. The V gene's germline CDR1 is MNHEY and CDR2 SVGAGI. There are 13 residues in the CDR3. The CDR3 is CASSSYSTDTQYF.

The chain couples TRBV18 to TRBJ2-1; checking the TCRdb D call of TRBD2 is not possible without DNA. The CDR3 runs to 16 residues. Per germline, CDR1 KGHSH and CDR2 LQKENI. This CDR3 is CASSPEGLAGNDEQFF.

The rearrangement uses TRBV12-3 or TRBV12-4 and TRBJ2-1; TCRdb gives TRBD1 as the D gene, but with no DNA this cannot be confirmed. This CDR3 is built from 13 residues. This CDR3 reads CASSRDRLNEQFF.

The chain combines TRBV27 with TRBJ2-1. Germline values: CDR1 MNHEY, CDR2 SMNVEV (reference sequence). The CDR3 extends over 12 amino acids. The CDR3 here is CASRLRRDEQFF.

V gene TRBV27 combines with J gene TRBJ2-7. In germline, CDR1 is MNHEY, CDR2 SMNVEV (reference sequence). This CDR3 has 16 residues. The CDR3 loop reads CASSPRSTGGSYEQYF.

The chain carries TRBV20-1 and TRBJ2-3; TCRdb reports TRBD1, a call that lacks DNA to check it against. CDR3 size: 18 residues. Per germline, CDR1 DFQATT and CDR2 SNEGSKA (reference sequence). The CDR3 loop reads CSARAGLRDPHLALTQYF.

The chain employs TRBV19 and TRBJ2-7; TCRdb indicates TRBD1, and absent DNA this call remains unverified. Germline CDR1 reads LNHDA; CDR2 reads SQIVND (reference sequence). The CDR3 runs 11 residues. CDR3 sequence: CASKQGMSQYF.

The chain combines TRBV5-1 with TRBJ2-3. The CDR3 is 13 residues long. Germline V CDR1 and CDR2: SGHRS, YFSETQ. The CDR3 reads CASSLVSTDTQYF.

The gene calls are TRBV11-3 and TRBJ2-7; TCRdb's D call, TRBD2, is unchecked because there is no DNA. Germline assignment: CDR1 SGHNT and CDR2 YENEEA. This CDR3 spans 13 amino acids. The CDR3 reads CASSTPPGYEQYF.

This chain joins TRBV9 and TRBJ2-1; TCRdb names TRBD1, which stays unverified in the absence of DNA. CDR3 length: 11 amino acids. Germline loops: CDR1 SGDLS, CDR2 YYNGEE. The CDR3 loop is CASIEGGEQFF.

The chain is built from TRBV20-1 and TRBJ1-5; lacking DNA, the TRBD1 call made by TCRdb goes unchecked. Germline-derived CDR1 and CDR2 are DFQATT and SNEGSKA (reference sequence). The CDR3 spans 13 residues. CDR3: CSAGDRGSRPQHF.